This TCR beta chain was obtained from a study of blood T cell repertoires in COVID-19. Measured with immunoSEQ multiplex PCR; TCRdb has only the in-frame clones, and not every one. The data contain roughly 500,000 clones, roughly 87% of them seen just once; the ten biggest clones take up 0.8% to 0.9%. The clonotype originates from a young man with COVID-19, enrolled during active disease. The sequenced sample consisted of peripheral blood.

The CDR3 sequence: CASSRAGLETQYF. The CDR3 DNA reads as TGTGCCAGCAGTCGGGCGGGGCTGGAGACCCAGTACTTC. V is TRBV2 and J is TRBJ2-5; TRBD2 might be the D (6 bases). CDR3 size: 13 residues. Germline V gene sequence: CDR1 SNHLY, CDR2 FYNNEI. Trimming removed 5 bases at V and 5 bases at J, with 12 bases between. The full variable domain, with the rest looked up from reference TRBV2 and TRBJ2-5, is EPEVTQTPSHQVTQMGQEVILRCVPISNHLYFYWYRQILGQKVEFLVSFYNNEISEKSEIFDDQFSVERPDGSNFTLKIRSTKLEDSAMYFCASSRAGLETQYFGPGTRLLVL.